This T cell receptor beta chain is from a study of PD-1 blockade in classical Hodgkin lymphoma. Sequencing used immunoSEQ multiplex PCR; TCRdb keeps in-frame clones, though not all of them. The sample contains about 84,000 clones, roughly 89% of which appear only once. CDR1 MNHEY and CDR2 SVGAGI come from the germline V gene. V was cut by 7 bases and J by 0 bases, with 15 bases left in between. The CDR3 consists of 15 residues. Autologous stem cell transplantation was followed by relapse in every patient, and brentuximab vedotin exposure varied. The TCR sequence derives from a human donor with classical Hodgkin lymphoma. The J gene is TRBJ1-1, the V gene TRBV6-5; perhaps TRBD1 as D (5 bases). Sequenced here: peripheral blood mononuclear cells (PBMCs), sampled at baseline. The CDR3 DNA reads as TGTGCCAGCATCCCCATTGGGGGTTTGAACACTGAAGCTTTCTTT. Translating it yields CASIPIGGLNTEAFF.